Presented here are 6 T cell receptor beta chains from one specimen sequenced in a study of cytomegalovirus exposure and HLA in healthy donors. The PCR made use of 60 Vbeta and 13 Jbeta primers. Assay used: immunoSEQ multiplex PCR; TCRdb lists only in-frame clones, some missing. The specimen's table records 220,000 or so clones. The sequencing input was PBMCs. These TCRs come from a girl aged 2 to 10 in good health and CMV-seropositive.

The CDR3 protein is CASFRNTEAFF. The CDR3 DNA reads TGTGCCAGCTTTAGGAACACTGAAGCTTTCTTT. J is TRBJ1-1 and V is TRBV27; no clear D. The CDR3 covers 11 residues. Trimming took 8 bases from V and 1 from J, leaving 5 bases between them. Per germline, CDR1 MNHEY and CDR2 SMNVEV (reference sequence).

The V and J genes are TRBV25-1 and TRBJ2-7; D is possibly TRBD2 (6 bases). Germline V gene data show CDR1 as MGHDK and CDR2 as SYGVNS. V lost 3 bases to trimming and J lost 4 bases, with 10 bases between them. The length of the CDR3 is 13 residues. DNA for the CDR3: TGTGCCAGCAGTGAGGGGGGAAAGTACGAGCAGTACTTC. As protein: CASSEGGKYEQYF.

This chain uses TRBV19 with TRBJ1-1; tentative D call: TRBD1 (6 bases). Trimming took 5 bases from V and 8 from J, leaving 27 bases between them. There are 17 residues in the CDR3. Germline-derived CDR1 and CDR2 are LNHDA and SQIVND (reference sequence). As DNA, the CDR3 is TGTGCCAGTAGTCCCTCTCGTGCGGGGGCGGTTTCGGAAGAAGCTTTCTTT. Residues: CASSPSRAGAVSEEAFF.

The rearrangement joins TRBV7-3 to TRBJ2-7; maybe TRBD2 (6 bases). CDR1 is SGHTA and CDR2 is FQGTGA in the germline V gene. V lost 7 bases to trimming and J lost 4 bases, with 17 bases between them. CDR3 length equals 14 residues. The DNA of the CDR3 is TGTGCCAGCAACCTGGGGGGACTGGAATACGAGCAGTACTTC. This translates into CASNLGGLEYEQYF.

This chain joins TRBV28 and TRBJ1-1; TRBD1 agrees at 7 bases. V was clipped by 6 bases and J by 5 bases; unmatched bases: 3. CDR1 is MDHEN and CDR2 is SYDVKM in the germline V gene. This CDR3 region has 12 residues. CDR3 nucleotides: TGTGCCAGCAGGACAGGGTGGACTGAAGCTTTCTTT. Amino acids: CASRTGWTEAFF.

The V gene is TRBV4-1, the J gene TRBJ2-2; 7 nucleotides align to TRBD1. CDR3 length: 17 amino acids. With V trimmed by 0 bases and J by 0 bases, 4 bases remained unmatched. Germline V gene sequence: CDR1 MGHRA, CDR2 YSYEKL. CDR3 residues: CASSQDQGVTNTGELFF. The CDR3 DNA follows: TGCGCCAGCAGCCAAGATCAGGGGGTCACGAACACCGGGGAGCTGTTTTTT.